Below, 20 T cell receptor beta chains from the same sample are listed, as sequenced in a study of T cell repertoires in cytomegalovirus infection. A single record per CDR3 protein comes from TCRdb applying MiXCR to the reads. The sample has about 240,000 distinct CDR3 sequences; 9% to 15% are singletons. The sample consisted of PBMCs. These receptors all come from a human donor in good health (CMV status not recorded). Some clones in this sample may be carry-over from other donors' samples.

This CDR3 is CASSGLGQGRNEQYF. Here the CDR3 DNA reads TGTGCCAGCAGTGGGCTGGGACAGGGTCGGAACGAGCAGTACTTC. The J gene is TRBJ2-7, the V gene TRBV28; TRBD1 matches 9 bases. The CDR3 consists of 15 residues. Unmatched junction bases numbered 10, after V lost 5 bases and J lost 5 bases. Germline V gene lookup returns CDR1 MDHEN and CDR2 SYDVKM.

This clonotype was observed many times. The rearrangement joins TRBV6-2 or TRBV6-3 to TRBJ2-3; 9 bases match TRBD2. Germline V gene data show CDR1 as MNHEY and CDR2 as SVGEGT. After removal of 2 bases from V and 13 bases from J, the junction contained 10 bases not matched to a gene. The CDR3 loop spans 14 amino acids. The CDR3 is CASSYAPGLAREYF. As DNA, the CDR3 is TGTGCCAGCAGTTACGCCCCGGGACTAGCTCGGGAGTATTTT.

In its sample, this clonotype was seen many times. The chain employs TRBV5-5 and TRBJ2-3; D uncertain. Between the trimmed V and J ends, which lost 0 bases and 6 bases, there was a span of 14 bases. Germline assignment: CDR1 SGHKS and CDR2 YYEKEE (reference sequence). The CDR3 loop spans 15 amino acids. DNA of the CDR3: TGTGCCAGCAGCTTGGAGACACTTCTTGGGGATACGCAGTATTTT. It encodes CASSLETLLGDTQYF.

This clonotype was found a few times. CDR3 DNA sequence: TGTGCCAGCAGCTTAGATCTGGGGCAGCCCCAGCATTTT. Translation gives CASSLDLGQPQHF. This sequence joins TRBV7-2 and TRBJ1-5; D unclear. Germline V gene sequence: CDR1 SGHTA, CDR2 FQGNSA. V shed 1 base and J shed 7 bases, with 8 bases lying between them. CDR3 length equals 13 residues.

The rearrangement joins TRBV12-3 or TRBV12-4 to TRBJ2-2; D remains unclear. The CDR3 is made up of 13 amino acids. Deletions cut 4 bases from V and 6 bases from J, with 9 bases between. The CDR3 spells CASSSMKPGELFF. DNA of the CDR3: TGTGCCAGCAGTTCCATGAAACCCGGGGAGCTGTTTTTT.

The chain joins TRBV4-3 to TRBJ1-2, with a possible D match to TRBD1 (5 bases). Germline assignment: CDR1 LGHNA and CDR2 YSLEER. The CDR3 contains 15 residues. The ends were cut back, 5 bases at V and 5 bases at J, with 18 bases in the middle. CDR3 in amino acids: CASSSRRDGSYGYTF. CDR3 DNA sequence: TGCGCCAGCAGCAGTCGCCGGGACGGAAGTTATGGCTACACCTTC.

This clonotype was seen many times. The J gene is TRBJ2-7, the V gene TRBV7-2; D remains unclear. The CDR3 sequence is 14 residues long. In germline, CDR1 is SGHTA, CDR2 FQGNSA. V shed 3 bases and J shed 2 bases, with 11 bases lying between them. In DNA, the CDR3 is TGTGCCAGCAGCTTGTCTCTCCAACCCTACGAGCAGTACTTC. Protein sequence: CASSLSLQPYEQYF. The full variable domain, with the rest looked up from reference TRBV7-2 and TRBJ2-7, is GAGVSQSPSNKVTEKGKDVELRCDPISGHTALYWYRQSLGQGLEFLIYFQGNSAPDKSGLPSDRFSAERTGGSVSTLTIQRTQQEDSAVYLCASSLSLQPYEQYFGPGTRLTVT.

The table lists this clonotype with many counts. V and J are TRBV4-1 and TRBJ2-7; 9 bases line up with TRBD2. Germline CDR1 reads MGHRA; CDR2 reads YSYEKL. The length of the CDR3 is 15 residues. V lost 3 bases, J lost 5 bases, and 8 bases stayed unmatched. As DNA, the CDR3 is TGCGCCAGCAGCCAGTCGGGGACTAGCTACGACGAGCAGTACTTC. Its translation is CASSQSGTSYDEQYF.

The CDR3 here is CASKGDLETQYF. The CDR3 nucleotides are TGTGCCTCCAAGGGGGACCTAGAGACCCAGTACTTC. The chain links TRBV10-3 to TRBJ2-5; tentatively, D is TRBD1 (6 bases). This CDR3 has 12 residues. The germline gives CDR1 ENHRY, CDR2 SYGVKD. With 11 bases removed from V and 4 bases from J, the gap between germline ends came to 14 bases.

This clonotype was seen a handful of times. The chain uses TRBV29-1 and TRBJ1-1; D is ambiguous. With 5 bases removed from V and 1 base from J, the gap between germline ends came to 8 bases. This CDR3 comprises 12 residues. Per the germline V gene, CDR1 is SQVTM and CDR2 is ANQGSEA. In nucleotides, the CDR3 is TGCAGCGTTACCCAGACGAACACTGAAGCTTTCTTT. It specifies CSVTQTNTEAFF.

This clonotype was seen a handful of times. The rearrangement links TRBV29-1 to TRBJ2-1; D possibly uses TRBD1 or TRBD2 (5 bases each). The CDR3 totals 12 residues. V was cut by 6 bases and J by 10 bases, with 16 bases left in between. The germline V gene has CDR1 SQVTM and CDR2 ANQGSEA. In nucleotides, the CDR3 is TGCAGCGTAGACGAGGGGCCGGGAGAGCAGTTCTTC. This codes for CSVDEGPGEQFF.

This clonotype came up a few times. V usage is TRBV7-3 and J usage is TRBJ2-3, with 8 positions matching TRBD1. Losses at the gene ends were 5 bases for V and 4 bases for J; bases not matched to a gene: 5. From germline, CDR1 is SGHTA and CDR2 FQGTGA. The length of the CDR3 is 14 residues. The CDR3, as DNA: TGTGCCAGCAGCCCACAGGGGGTTGCAGATACGCAGTATTTT. Its protein product is CASSPQGVADTQYF.

This clonotype showed up many times. This chain connects TRBV5-4 to TRBJ2-5; D is uncertain. Trimming stripped 1 base from V and 1 base from J, with 11 bases between. There are 15 residues in the CDR3. In germline, CDR1 is SGHNT, CDR2 YYREEE (reference sequence). The CDR3 sequence is CASSLRKGFQETQYF. CDR3 sequence (DNA): TGTGCCAGCAGCTTGAGGAAGGGATTCCAAGAGACCCAGTACTTC.

In the case of this clonotype: This could be a read error, since a much larger clone is one nucleotide away. CDR3 DNA: TGTGCCAGCAGCTATGGACACGGGTCGATCTGTGGCTACACCTTC. Translation: CASSYGHGSICGYTF. This chain joins TRBV27 and TRBJ1-2, with TRBD1 as a possible D gene (5 bases). Per the germline V gene, CDR1 is MNHEY and CDR2 is SMNVEV (reference sequence). Trimming left V 6 bases short and J 7 bases short, with 21 bases between. There are 15 residues in the CDR3.

J is TRBJ1-2 and V is TRBV20-1, with D tentatively TRBD1 (6 bases). CDR3 size: 15 residues. From germline, CDR1 is DFQATT and CDR2 SNEGSKA (reference sequence). The V end was cut by 5 bases, the J end by 0 bases, with 16 bases between. The CDR3 nucleotides read TGCAGTGCTGCCAAAGCGGGGGCTCCTAACTATGGCTACACCTTC. Translation gives CSAAKAGAPNYGYTF.

This clonotype came up many times. The chain recombines TRBV7-9 with TRBJ1-1; a weak D match, TRBD1 (5 bases). This CDR3 spans 13 amino acids. Germline V gives CDR1 SEHNR, CDR2 FQNEAQ (reference sequence). Trimming left V 3 bases short and J 5 bases short, with 10 bases between. CDR3 residues: CASSLGGGTEAFF. CDR3 nucleotides: TGTGCCAGCAGCTTGGGGGGTGGGACTGAAGCTTTCTTT.

The table lists this clonotype with many counts. The chain combines TRBV7-4 with TRBJ1-5; weak D call: TRBD1 (5 bases). Per germline, CDR1 SGHVT and CDR2 SQSDAQ. The CDR3 is 18 residues long. Trimming left V 1 base short and J 0 bases short, with 16 bases between. The CDR3 reads CASSLVARTPYSNQPQHF. The DNA for the CDR3 is TGTGCCAGCAGCTTAGTGGCCAGGACACCCTATAGCAATCAGCCCCAGCATTTT.

This clonotype has ten or more counts. This chain uses TRBV7-2 with TRBJ1-5, with D perhaps matching TRBD1 (5 bases). This CDR3 has 12 residues. Trimming pared 5 bases from V and 12 bases from J, leaving 14 bases between. From germline, CDR1 is SGHTA and CDR2 FQGNSA. CDR3 sequence (DNA): TGTGCCAGCAGCACCTATAGGGGTATCCAGCATTTT. Amino acids: CASSTYRGIQHF.

This clonotype was counted between two and nine times. V gene TRBV28 combines with J gene TRBJ1-2; D call uncertain. This CDR3 contains 15 residues. The germline V gene has CDR1 MDHEN and CDR2 SYDVKM. Trimming shortened V by 4 bases and J by 2 bases, and 14 bases separated the two germline ends. The CDR3 sequence is CASSYPVGLNYGYTF. The CDR3 DNA reads TGTGCCAGCAGTTACCCCGTCGGGCTGAACTATGGCTACACCTTC.

This clonotype was seen ten or more times. The chain carries TRBV11-2 and TRBJ2-5, with 7 bases aligning to TRBD2. The CDR3 is made up of 16 amino acids. V dropped 1 base and J dropped 2; count of bases not matched to a gene: 7. Germline V gene lookup returns CDR1 SGHAT and CDR2 FQNNGV. The CDR3 spells CASSLGLAAKQETQYF. CDR3 coding DNA: TGTGCCAGCAGCTTAGGCCTAGCGGCTAAACAAGAGACCCAGTACTTC.